Shown below are 21 T cell receptor beta chains from a single sample sequenced in a study of identical twins. A single record per CDR3 protein comes from TCRdb applying MiXCR to the 5' RACE reads. The sample lists hundreds of thousands of distinct CDR3 sequences; around an eighth were seen once. A further study also used this sample, focusing on yellow fever vaccine responses in identical twins.

The sequencing input was PBMCs. Source of these receptors: a woman younger than 30 in good health.

This chain uses TRBV12-3 or TRBV12-4 with TRBJ2-7; 8 positions match TRBD1. V shed 7 bases and J 3 bases; nucleotides not matched to a gene: 8. The CDR3 loop spans 14 amino acids. CDR3 sequence (DNA): TGTGCCAGCACCCGGACAGGGATGGGCTACGAGCAGTACTTC. Translated: CASTRTGMGYEQYF.

This clonotype was observed a few times. The V and J genes are TRBV3-1 and TRBJ2-1; the match to TRBD2 covers 11 bases. After removal of 4 bases from V and 7 bases from J, the junction contained 9 bases not matched to a gene. CDR1 and CDR2 (germline): LGHDT, YNNKEL (reference sequence). This CDR3 spans 16 amino acids. CDR3 in amino acids: CASSRKLAGVGNEQFF. CDR3 DNA: TGTGCCAGCAGCCGGAAACTAGCGGGGGTAGGTAATGAGCAGTTCTTC.

This clonotype showed up just a few times. This rearrangement joins TRBV4-1 to TRBJ2-5, with no clear D. CDR3 length: 13 amino acids. Trimming cost V 4 bases and J 4 bases, with 10 bases left between them. Germline assignment: CDR1 MGHRA and CDR2 YSYEKL. The CDR3 is CASSLNSGETQYF. CDR3 in DNA: TGCGCCAGCAGCCTAAACTCGGGAGAGACCCAGTACTTC.

In its sample, this clonotype was seen many times. The chain has TRBV25-1 and TRBJ1-1; 8 nucleotides match TRBD1. This CDR3 has 13 amino acids. V was pared by 7 bases and J by 4 bases, with 5 bases of the junction left unmatched. CDR1 is MGHDK and CDR2 is SYGVNS in the germline V gene. The CDR3 nucleotides read TGTGCCAGCACCGGACAGGGAGCCACTGAAGCTTTCTTT. It is translated as CASTGQGATEAFF.

This clonotype occurred a few times. The chain uses TRBV28 and TRBJ2-7, with D tentatively TRBD1 or TRBD2 (5 bases each). Trimming took 4 bases from V and 2 from J, leaving 12 bases between them. The germline V gene has CDR1 MDHEN and CDR2 SYDVKM. The CDR3 is 14 residues long. CDR3 in amino acids: CASSSPGPTYEQYF. In DNA, the CDR3 is TGTGCCAGCAGTTCTCCGGGGCCCACCTACGAGCAGTACTTC.

The chain is built from TRBV12-3 or TRBV12-4 and TRBJ1-5, with 9 bases aligning to TRBD1. The trim removed 6 bases at V and 5 bases at J, leaving 11 bases unmatched. This CDR3 has 16 amino acids. CDR3 amino acids: CASSLGTGRAHQPQHF. DNA of the CDR3: TGTGCCAGCAGCCTCGGGACAGGGAGGGCGCATCAGCCCCAGCATTTT.

There are a few counts of this clonotype. The genes are TRBV5-1 and TRBJ1-3; D call uncertain. This CDR3 spans 14 amino acids. Trimming shortened V by 3 bases and J by 3 bases, and 10 bases separated the two germline ends. The germline V gene encodes CDR1 SGHRS and CDR2 YFSETQ. The CDR3 nucleotides are TGCGCCAGCAGCTCGAACGAGGGTGGAAACACCATATATTTT. Its protein product is CASSSNEGGNTIYF.

A few counts support this clonotype. This chain links TRBV28 with TRBJ1-4, with TRBD1 as a possible D gene (6 bases). The V gene's germline CDR1 is MDHEN and CDR2 SYDVKM. With 3 bases removed from V and 6 bases from J, the gap between germline ends came to 11 bases. There are 14 residues in the CDR3. The CDR3 DNA follows: TGTGCCAGCAGTTTGGGGGGGGGCGATGAAAAACTGTTTTTT. Its translation: CASSLGGGDEKLFF. Using reference TRBV28 and TRBJ1-4 for the parts outside the CDR3, the full variable domain is DVKVTQSSRYLVKRTGEKVFLECVQDMDHENMFWYRQDPGLGLRLIYFSYDVKMKEKGDIPEGYSVSREKKERFSLILESASTNQTSMYLCASSLGGGDEKLFFGSGTQLSVL.

This chain connects TRBV29-1 to TRBJ1-2, with 8 bases fitting TRBD1. The V segment lost 6 bases and the J segment 8 bases; nucleotides outside the gene matches: 8. This CDR3 comprises 12 residues. Germline CDR1 is SQVTM and CDR2 is ANQGSEA. The CDR3 bases are TGCAGCGTGGAGACAGGGGAGAGAGGCTACACCTTC. Translating gives CSVETGERGYTF.

This clonotype was seen at least ten times. This chain joins TRBV20-1 and TRBJ1-2; TRBD1 matches at 10 bases. CDR3 length: 13 amino acids. V lost 6 bases to trimming and J lost 2 bases; unmatched junction nucleotides: 3. CDR1 DFQATT and CDR2 SNEGSKA come from the germline V gene (reference sequence). The CDR3 DNA sequence: TGCAGTGCCTTGACAGGGGGCAACTATGGCTACACCTTC. Amino acid sequence: CSALTGGNYGYTF.

The genes are TRBV7-9 and TRBJ1-5, with TRBD1 as a possible D gene (5 bases). The CDR3 covers 16 residues. Trimming pared 5 bases from V and 0 bases from J, leaving 14 bases between. Germline values: CDR1 SEHNR, CDR2 FQNEAQ (reference sequence). The CDR3 bases are TGTGCCAGCAGCCTAGGGGCTGGGGATAGCAATCAGCCCCAGCATTTT. It translates to CASSLGAGDSNQPQHF.

The J gene is TRBJ2-1, the V gene TRBV4-1; 10 bases are a match to TRBD2. The CDR3 loop spans 18 amino acids. Trimming cost V 3 bases and J 4 bases; bases outside gene matches: 12. Germline CDR1 and CDR2: MGHRA and YSYEKL. DNA for the CDR3: TGCGCCAGCAGCCACCCCATCGGGGGGACTAGCGCATACAATGAGCAGTTCTTC. This translates into CASSHPIGGTSAYNEQFF.

The chain has TRBV7-9 and TRBJ2-5; D remains unclear. Germline V gives CDR1 SEHNR, CDR2 FQNEAQ (reference sequence). The CDR3 contains 12 residues. V was cut by 4 bases and J by 5 bases, with 8 bases left in between. CDR3 in amino acids: CASSSVRETQYF. DNA for the CDR3: TGTGCCAGCAGCTCTGTAAGGGAGACCCAGTACTTC.

The chain carries TRBV12-3 or TRBV12-4 and TRBJ1-2; no firm D call. The CDR3 loop spans 13 amino acids. The ends were cut back, 11 bases at V and 7 bases at J, with 20 bases in the middle. The CDR3 is CASHEVREGGYTF. The CDR3 DNA reads as TGTGCCTCACATGAGGTCCGAGAGGGTGGCTACACCTTC.

The V and J genes are TRBV7-6 and TRBJ2-3; TRBD2 agrees at 10 bases. The CDR3 consists of 14 residues. In germline, CDR1 is SGHVS, CDR2 FNYEAQ. The V gene end was trimmed by 0 bases and the J gene end by 7 bases; junction bases not matched to a gene: 1. The CDR3 DNA is TGTGCCAGCAGCTTAGCCACTAGCGGGAATACGCAGTATTTT. Its translation: CASSLATSGNTQYF. Supplemented by reference TRBV7-6 and TRBJ2-3, the full variable domain reads GAGVSQSPRYKVTKRGQDVALRCDPISGHVSLYWYRQALGQGPEFLTYFNYEAQQDKSGLPNDRFSAERPEGSISTLTIQRTEQRDSAMYRCASSLATSGNTQYFGPGTRLTVL.

In its sample, this clonotype was seen many times. This chain links TRBV5-1 with TRBJ1-2; 7 bases are shared with TRBD1. Germline values: CDR1 SGHRS, CDR2 YFSETQ. The CDR3 is 14 residues long. V lost 1 base and J lost 3; bases outside the gene matches: 3. CDR3 residues: CASSLTGDDYGYTF. The CDR3, as DNA: TGCGCCAGCAGCTTGACAGGGGACGACTATGGCTACACCTTC.

This clonotype was detected ten times or more. J is TRBJ2-7 and V is TRBV2, with a weak D call TRBD2 (5 bases). The CDR3 is 14 amino acids. From germline, CDR1 is SNHLY and CDR2 FYNNEI. Trimming took off 4 bases at V and 2 bases at J, with 12 bases between the two ends. The CDR3 loop reads CASSGSGATYEQYF. The CDR3 nucleotides read TGTGCCAGCAGTGGCAGCGGAGCTACCTACGAGCAGTACTTC.

In the case of this clonotype: This may stem from a read error, because a much larger clone lies one nucleotide away. This chain uses TRBV28 with TRBJ2-3; TRBD2 aligns across 9 bases. Per the germline V gene, CDR1 is MDHEN and CDR2 is SYDVKM. J gave up 7 bases and V 2 bases, and 7 bases lay outside the gene matches. There are 15 residues in the CDR3. CDR3 sequence: CASSLPSGEMNTQYF. CDR3 bases: TGTGCCAGCAGTTTACCTAGCGGGGAAATGAATACGCAGTATTTT.

This clonotype was recorded many times. The J gene is TRBJ2-5, the V gene TRBV7-8; TRBD2 agrees at 9 bases. This CDR3 contains 16 residues. Trimming at V came to 5 bases and at J to 4 bases, leaving 11 bases not matched to a gene. Germline CDR1 and CDR2: SGHVS and FQNEAQ. The chain's CDR3 is CASSPEGGGRVETQYF. DNA of the CDR3: TGTGCCAGCAGCCCCGAGGGGGGCGGGAGGGTAGAGACCCAGTACTTC.

The rearrangement links TRBV2 to TRBJ2-7; TRBD2 agrees at 11 bases. This CDR3 spans 17 amino acids. Germline assignment: CDR1 SNHLY and CDR2 FYNNEI. V gave up 6 bases and J gave up 2 bases; unmatched junction bases: 12. CDR3 in DNA: TGTGCCAGCAGACGAACCGGACTAGCGGGCCGGACCTACGAGCAGTACTTC. This translates into CASRRTGLAGRTYEQYF.

This chain connects TRBV2 to TRBJ2-7; D may be TRBD1 (5 bases). The CDR3 consists of 13 residues. The germline CDR1 and CDR2 sequences are SNHLY and FYNNEI. V was pared by 4 bases and J by 3 bases, with 10 bases between. This CDR3 reads CASSVTGIYEQYF. Written as DNA, the CDR3 is TGTGCCAGCAGTGTCACAGGCATCTACGAGCAGTACTTC.